A selection of T cell receptor beta chains follows, all from one sample in a study of T cell clonotyping in hematopoietic cell transplantation. Measured with immunoSEQ multiplex PCR; TCRdb has only the in-frame clones, and not every one. The table records about 38,000 clones, 85% to 95% of them present only once. The specimen was peripheral blood mononuclear cells, collected before stem cell transplant. Every receptor here comes from a man aged 35-49 years with chronic myeloid leukemia. Some clones in this sample may be carry-over from other donors' samples. Both conserved end residues are part of each CDR3. Fields, in order: D gene, J gene, clone size, V gene, CDR3 DNA, CDR3 protein. D genes are given only for firm matches. Part of the rows lack a size; the others show once, few, many or a class for expanded clones.

>-|TRBJ2-7|-|TRBV9
TGTGCCAGCAGCGTAGTCTACGAGCAGTACTTC
CASSVVYEQYF
>-|TRBJ2-7|few|TRBV7-9
TGTGCCAGCAGCTTAGTGTGGTCCTACGAGCAGTACTTC
CASSLVWSYEQYF
>TRBD1|TRBJ2-5|-|TRBV19
TGTGCCAGTAGAGGGGGCGGGGAGACCCAGTACTTC
CASRGGGETQYF
>TRBD1|TRBJ1-2|-|TRBV5-1
TGCGCCAGCAGCTTGGCCGAGGGGGCTGGCTACACCTTC
CASSLAEGAGYTF
>TRBD2|TRBJ2-1|-|TRBV13
TGTGCCAGCAGTCTTAGCGGGGGGGCATCCTACAATGAGCAGTTCTTC
CASSLSGGASYNEQFF
>-|TRBJ2-7|-|TRBV4-2
TGTGCCAGCAGCCAACTAATGGGCGGGGCCGTAAGTGAGCAGTACTTC
CASSQLMGGAVSEQYF
>-|TRBJ2-5|-|TRBV20-1
TGCAGTGCCACACCGCAAGAGACCCAGTACTTC
CSATPQETQYF
>TRBD1|TRBJ1-2|-|TRBV11-2
TGTGCCAGCAGCTTAGGGACAGGCTATGGCTACACCTTC
CASSLGTGYGYTF
>TRBD1|TRBJ1-6|-|TRBV19
TGTGCCAGTAGCGATCAGGGGGGATGGGATTCACCCCTCCACTTT
CASSDQGGWDSPLHF
>-|TRBJ2-7|-|TRBV4-1
TGCGCCAGCAGCACCTACCAGGGTTACGAGCAGTACTTC
CASSTYQGYEQYF
>-|TRBJ1-4|-|TRBV7-2
TGTGCCAGCAGCTCCCCCCAGATGAGTAATGAAAAACTGTTTTTT
CASSSPQMSNEKLFF
>TRBD1|TRBJ2-2|-|TRBV2
TGTGCCAGCAGAGAAGCCGGGACAGGGAACACCGGGGAGCTGTTTTTT
CASREAGTGNTGELFF
>-|TRBJ1-1|-|TRBV4-3
TGCGCCAGCAGCCAGCTCCTGGTGAACACTGAAGCTTTCTTT
CASSQLLVNTEAFF
>-|TRBJ1-3|-|TRBV7-2
TGTGCCAGCAGCTTCGGACAGACCTCTGGAAACACCATATATTTT
CASSFGQTSGNTIYF
>-|TRBJ1-1|-|TRBV5-1
TGCGCCAGCAGCTTTCGGGGCGGCACTGAAGCTTTCTTT
CASSFRGGTEAFF
>TRBD2|TRBJ2-7|-|TRBV7-3
TGTGCCAGCAGCTTTTCTAGCGGGAGTGTTGAGCAGTACTTC
CASSFSSGSVEQYF
>TRBD1|TRBJ2-1|-|TRBV27
TGTGCCAGCAGTATCTCATTCGGGACAGGGGCCCGCGATGAGCAGTTCTTC
CASSISFGTGARDEQFF
>TRBD1|TRBJ1-1|-|TRBV30
TGTGCCTGGAGTGTAGGGGACAGGGGTACTGAAGCTTTCTTT
CAWSVGDRGTEAFF
>-|TRBJ1-1|few|TRBV7-9
TGTGCCAGCAGCTCCAGGTCTTTCGACACTGAAGCTTTCTTT
CASSSRSFDTEAFF
>-|TRBJ1-1|-|TRBV7-9
TGTGCCAGCAGCTCGAGACCTACAGGGAACACTGAAGCTTTCTTT
CASSSRPTGNTEAFF
>-|TRBJ2-6|-|TRBV7-2
TGTGCCAGCAGCTTATCCCCCGGAGACTCTGGGGCCAACGTCCTGACTTTC
CASSLSPGDSGANVLTF
>-|TRBJ2-3|-|TRBV20-1
TGCTCCTGGGGAGGCAGTACGCAGTATTTT
CSWGGSTQYF
>-|TRBJ2-1|-|TRBV13
TGTGCCAGCAGCGACGACTACAATGAGCAGTTCTTC
CASSDDYNEQFF
>-|TRBJ2-5|-|TRBV9
TGTGCCAGTTCCACCGACCCTAGGGAGACCCAGTACTTC
CASSTDPRETQYF
>-|TRBJ1-2|-|TRBV7-2
TGTGCCAGCAGCTTAGCATGGTCCGGGAACTATGGCTACACCTTC
CASSLAWSGNYGYTF
>TRBD1|TRBJ2-6|-|TRBV19
TGTGCCAGTAGTCTCCATGGGGAACAGGGGGCGGGAGGGGCCAACGTCCTGACTTTC
CASSLHGEQGAGGANVLTF
>TRBD2|TRBJ2-7|-|TRBV10-3
TGTGCCATCAGGGCGGGACTAGCGGGCGATAGCTCCTACGAGCAGTACTTC
CAIRAGLAGDSSYEQYF
>-|TRBJ1-1|-|TRBV30
TGTGCCGGGACCGGGTCTGGAGCTTTCTTT
CAGTGSGAFF
>-|TRBJ1-3|-|TRBV6-5
TGTGCCAGCAGTTACTCAGCGGGGGGCTCTGGAAACACCATATATTTT
CASSYSAGGSGNTIYF
>-|TRBJ1-1|-|TRBV6-5
TGTGCCAGCAGTCTCCTCAGGGAGATCGACACTGAAGCTTTCTTT
CASSLLREIDTEAFF
>-|TRBJ1-5|-|TRBV28
TGTGCCAGCAGTGATGGAGGAGGGGATACTCAGCCCCAGCATTTT
CASSDGGGDTQPQHF
>-|TRBJ1-5|-|TRBV19
TGTGCCAGTAGGGGGGTCAGTCAGCCCCAGCATTTT
CASRGVSQPQHF
>TRBD1|TRBJ1-1|-|TRBV28
TGTGCCAGCAGTACGGACAGGGCGGCCACTGAAGCTTTCTTT
CASSTDRAATEAFF
>-|TRBJ1-2|-|TRBV14
TGTGCCAGCAGCCTTACAGGAACCCCCGGCTATGGCTACACCTTC
CASSLTGTPGYGYTF
>-|TRBJ1-1|-|TRBV4-3
TGCGCCAGCAGCCAGAGTATCGGACCGTCCCAAGAGGCTTTCTTT
CASSQSIGPSQEAFF
>-|TRBJ1-2|-|TRBV6-5
TGTGCCAGCACTCCCGGGGGTCGCGGCTACACCTTC
CASTPGGRGYTF
>TRBD2|TRBJ2-1|once|TRBV6-1
TGTGCCAGCGATAGCGGGGGGCCAGGGAACAATGAGCAGTTCTTC
CASDSGGPGNNEQFF
>-|TRBJ1-2|-|TRBV19
TGTGCCAGTAGTATACCGGGGGCAGTCTATGGCTACACCTTC
CASSIPGAVYGYTF
>-|TRBJ1-5|-|TRBV19
TGTGCCAGTACGGATCAGGGATCTAGCAATCAGCCCCAGCATTTT
CASTDQGSSNQPQHF
>-|TRBJ2-2|-|TRBV7-2
TGTGCCAGCAGCCGAGGGGTGAACACCGGGGAGCTGTTTTTT
CASSRGVNTGELFF
>-|TRBJ1-3|-|TRBV5-6
TGTGCCAGCAGCCTGACAGGATTGAGCTCTGGAAACACCATATATTTT
CASSLTGLSSGNTIYF
>-|TRBJ2-2|-|TRBV25-1
TGTGCCAGCACCAGGGAAACCGGGGAGCTGTTTTTT
CASTRETGELFF
>-|TRBJ2-1|-|TRBV11-2
TGTGCCAGCAGCTTAGTGCTACAAGAGCAGTTCTTC
CASSLVLQEQFF
>-|TRBJ1-6|-|TRBV4-3
TGCGCCAGCAGCCAAGATCGGCAACGGGGGTCCTATAATTCACCCCTCCACTTT
CASSQDRQRGSYNSPLHF
>-|TRBJ1-1|-|TRBV5-1
TGCGCCAGCAGCTTGGGAGGAGGCAACACTGAAGCTTTCTTT
CASSLGGGNTEAFF
>-|TRBJ2-7|-|TRBV4-2
TGTGCCAGCAGCCAAGAGTCGGGACCACTCTACGAGCAGTACTTC
CASSQESGPLYEQYF
>-|TRBJ2-3|-|TRBV9
TGTGCCAGCAGCGTGGGCGGTGATACGCAGTATTTT
CASSVGGDTQYF
>-|TRBJ2-7|-|TRBV5-6
TGTGCCAGCAGCCCCCTAGGGGGCTCCTACGAGCAGTACTTC
CASSPLGGSYEQYF
>TRBD2|TRBJ2-5|once|TRBV11-3
TGTGCCAGCAGCTCAAGACTCCTAGCGGGGGAAGAGACCCAGTACTTC
CASSSRLLAGEETQYF
>-|TRBJ1-2|-|TRBV9
TGTGCCAGCAGCGTAAACGTCTATGGCTACACCTTC
CASSVNVYGYTF
>-|TRBJ1-1|-|TRBV7-2
TGTGCCAGCAGCTTGATACAGGGTCGGACTGAAGCTTTCTTT
CASSLIQGRTEAFF
>-|TRBJ2-2|once|TRBV5-1
TGCGCCAGCAGCTCGGGACGCGAGGGCACCGGGGAGCTGTTTTTT
CASSSGREGTGELFF
>-|TRBJ1-5|-|TRBV19
TGTGCCAGTAGACCCAAAGGCCAGCCCCAGCATTTT
CASRPKGQPQHF
>TRBD2|TRBJ2-7|-|TRBV4-3
TGCGCCAGCAGCCGGACTAGCGGGGGGCTATACGAGCAGTACTTC
CASSRTSGGLYEQYF
>TRBD2|TRBJ2-3|-|TRBV9
TGTGCCAGCAGCGTAGGGAGCGGGGCTCTCACAGATACGCAGTATTTT
CASSVGSGALTDTQYF